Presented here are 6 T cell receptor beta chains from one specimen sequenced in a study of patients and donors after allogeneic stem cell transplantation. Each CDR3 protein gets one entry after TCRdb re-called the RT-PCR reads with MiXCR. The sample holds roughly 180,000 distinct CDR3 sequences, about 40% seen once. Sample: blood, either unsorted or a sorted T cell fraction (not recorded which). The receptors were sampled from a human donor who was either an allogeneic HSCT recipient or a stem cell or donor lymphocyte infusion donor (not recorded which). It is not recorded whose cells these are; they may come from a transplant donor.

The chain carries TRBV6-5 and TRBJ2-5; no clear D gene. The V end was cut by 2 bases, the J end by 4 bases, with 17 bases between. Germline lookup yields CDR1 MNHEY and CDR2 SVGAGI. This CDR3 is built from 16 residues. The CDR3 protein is CASSYMRAKGRETQYF. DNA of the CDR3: TGTGCCAGCAGTTACATGCGCGCCAAAGGGCGAGAGACCCAGTACTTC.

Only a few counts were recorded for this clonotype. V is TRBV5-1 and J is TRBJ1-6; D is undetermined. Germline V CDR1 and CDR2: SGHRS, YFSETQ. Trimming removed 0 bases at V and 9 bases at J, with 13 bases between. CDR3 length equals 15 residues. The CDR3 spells CASSLAGGTPSPLHF. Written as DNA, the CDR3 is TGCGCCAGCAGCTTGGCCGGCGGAACCCCTTCACCCCTCCACTTT.

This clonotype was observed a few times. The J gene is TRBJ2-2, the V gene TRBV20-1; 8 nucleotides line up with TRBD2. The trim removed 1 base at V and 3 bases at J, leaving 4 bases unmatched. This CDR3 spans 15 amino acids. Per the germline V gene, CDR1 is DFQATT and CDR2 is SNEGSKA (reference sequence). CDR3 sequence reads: CSARASGSDTGELFF. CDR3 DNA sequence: TGCAGTGCTAGAGCAAGCGGGAGTGACACCGGGGAGCTGTTTTTT.

The CDR3 DNA reads TGTGCCAGCAGTTGGGGGACTAGCGGGTACCAAGAGACCCAGTACTTC. Translation gives CASSWGTSGYQETQYF. The chain joins TRBV12-3 or TRBV12-4 to TRBJ2-5, with 12 bases aligning to TRBD2. The ends lost 4 bases at V and 0 bases at J; junction bases unmatched: 3. The CDR3 sequence is 16 residues long.

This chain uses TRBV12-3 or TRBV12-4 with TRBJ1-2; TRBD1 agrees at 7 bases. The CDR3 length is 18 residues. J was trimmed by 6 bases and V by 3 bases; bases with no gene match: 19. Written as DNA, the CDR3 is TGTGCCAGCAGTTTGGTGGTCGGATGGGCAGGGGGAGGAGATGGCTACACCTTC. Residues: CASSLVVGWAGGGDGYTF.

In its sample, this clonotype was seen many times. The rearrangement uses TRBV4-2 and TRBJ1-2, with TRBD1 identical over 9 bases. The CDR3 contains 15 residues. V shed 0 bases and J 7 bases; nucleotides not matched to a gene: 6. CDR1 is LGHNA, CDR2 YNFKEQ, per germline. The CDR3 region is CASSQEGTGGGGYTF. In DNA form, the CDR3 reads TGTGCCAGCAGCCAAGAAGGAACAGGGGGCGGTGGCTACACCTTC.